The 16 T cell receptor beta chains in this list originate from one sample, sequenced in a study of tumor and adjacent non-tumor tissue in lung cancer. The template was RNA from unsorted bulk tissue. The normal lung tissue was taken more than 3 cm from the tumor edge. A modified ARM-PCR protocol with three rounds of nested PCR amplified TCRbeta. TCRdb re-analysed the multiplex PCR reads in MiXCR, keeping a single row per CDR3 protein. The sample lists over 100,000 distinct CDR3 sequences, over 55% seen once, with 15% to 20% in the top ten. The material sequenced was distant non-tumor lung tissue. The receptors originated from a man between 60 and 75 years old with non-small cell lung cancer.

The chain is built from TRBV25-1 and TRBJ2-2, with D possibly matching TRBD2 (6 bases). From germline, CDR1 is MGHDK and CDR2 SYGVNS. This CDR3 has 15 residues. Trimming pared 8 bases from V and 1 base from J, leaving 14 bases between. DNA of the CDR3: TGTGCCAGCCACCCGAAGGAGGGGAACACCGGGGAGCTGTTTTTT. Encoded protein: CASHPKEGNTGELFF.

This clonotype has a count of ten or more. The chain carries TRBV11-3 and TRBJ2-7; D is possibly TRBD1 (6 bases). Germline CDR1 is SGHNT and CDR2 is YENEEA. V was clipped by 3 bases and J by 4 bases, with 22 bases between them. The CDR3 length is 17 residues. Here the CDR3 DNA reads TGTGCCAGCAGCTTTGGGGCCCTTCCCGGACAGACTTACGAGCAGTACTTC. This codes for CASSFGALPGQTYEQYF.

Comments on this clonotype: The missing conserved phenylalanine or tryptophan at the end of this CDR3 makes a read error likely. The chain recombines TRBV6-5 with TRBJ1-2; tentative D call: TRBD1 (6 bases). The germline V gene encodes CDR1 MNHEY and CDR2 SVGAGI. Trimming removed 5 bases from V and 7 bases from J, with 17 bases in between. The CDR3 is 14 amino acids. The CDR3 sequence: CASSPGGGAFGYTL. The CDR3 DNA sequence: TGTGCCAGCAGTCCTGGGGGGGGCGCGTTTGGCTACACCTTA.

The chain joins TRBV29-1 to TRBJ1-6; D remains unclear. Germline CDR1 reads SQVTM; CDR2 reads ANQGSEA. CDR3 length: 13 residues. The chain's CDR3 is CSVQESYNSPLHF. The CDR3 DNA reads as TGCAGTGTTCAAGAATCATATAATTCACCCCTCCACTTT. The variable domain in full, with the rest retrieved from reference TRBV29-1 and TRBJ1-6, is SAVISQKPSRDICQRGTSLTIQCQVDSQVTMMFWYRQQPGQSLTLIATANQGSEATYESGFVIDKFPISRPNLTFSTLTVSNMSPEDSSIYLCSVQESYNSPLHFGNGTRLTVT.

In regard to this clonotype: With a much larger clone just one base away, this may be a read error. This chain joins TRBV6-5 and TRBJ2-1; D may correspond to TRBD1 or TRBD2 (6 bases each). Trimming cost V 11 bases and J 2 bases, with 19 bases left between them. CDR3 length: 15 amino acids. CDR1 and CDR2 from the germline V gene are MNHEY and SVGAGI. This CDR3 reads CACRGGGGTYNEQFF. The CDR3 nucleotides are TGTGCCTGCCGCGGAGGAGGGGGGACCTACAATGAGCAGTTCTTC.

The sample holds a few counts of this clonotype. The chain employs TRBV28 and TRBJ2-4, with 9 bases that match TRBD1. The CDR3 sequence is 17 residues long. The ends lost 2 bases at V and 4 bases at J; junction bases unmatched: 9. Germline V gene lookup returns CDR1 MDHEN and CDR2 SYDVKM. The CDR3 DNA is TGTGCCAGCAGTTTAGTCCCGGGACAGGGAACGAAAAACATTCAGTACTTC. It yields the protein CASSLVPGQGTKNIQYF.

This clonotype was found a few times. This sequence joins TRBV20-1 and TRBJ1-5; 9 bases fit TRBD1. After removal of 5 bases from V and 2 bases from J, the junction contained 16 bases not matched to a gene. CDR1 and CDR2 from the germline V gene are DFQATT and SNEGSKA (reference sequence). There are 18 residues in the CDR3. The CDR3 protein is CSASPGTGIGVGNQPQHF. Here the CDR3 DNA reads TGCAGTGCTTCCCCCGGGACAGGGATAGGGGTGGGCAATCAGCCCCAGCATTTT.

This clonotype was counted only a few times. The J gene is TRBJ2-7, the V gene TRBV28; 11 bases fit TRBD1. V dropped 5 bases and J dropped 2; count of bases not matched to a gene: 11. Germline CDR1 MDHEN, CDR2 SYDVKM. The CDR3 extends over 17 amino acids. The CDR3 nucleotides are TGTGCCAGCAGTCCTGGACAGGGGGCCGGGCCAGCCTACGAGCAGTACTTC. It is translated as CASSPGQGAGPAYEQYF.

A single count supports this clonotype. The missing conserved phenylalanine or tryptophan at the end of this CDR3 makes a read error likely. The chain is built from TRBV29-1 and TRBJ1-2; D is unclear. The CDR3 is 12 residues long. V dropped 5 bases and J dropped 6 bases, with 13 bases sitting between them. CDR1 is SQVTM, CDR2 ANQGSEA, per germline. DNA for the CDR3: TGCAGCGTTAGATCGGGATCCGATGGCTACACCTCC. This translates into CSVRSGSDGYTS.

This clonotype appeared many times. The chain employs TRBV7-9 and TRBJ1-1; tentatively, D is TRBD1 (6 bases). V shed 7 bases and J shed 4 bases, with 10 bases lying between them. Germline V gene data show CDR1 as SEHNR and CDR2 as FQNEAQ (reference sequence). CDR3 length: 12 residues. The CDR3 region has the DNA TGTGCCAGCAATTTAGGGGGCACTGAAGCTTTCTTT. Translating it yields CASNLGGTEAFF.

This chain connects TRBV6-5 to TRBJ2-1; no clear D. CDR3 length: 13 residues. The V end lost 6 bases, the J end lost 6 bases, and 12 bases lay between the germline ends. The germline CDR1 and CDR2 sequences are MNHEY and SVGAGI. The CDR3 DNA reads TGTGCCAGCAGACTAACATGGAGCAATGAGCAGTTCTTC. Translating gives CASRLTWSNEQFF.

As regards this clonotype: An end of the junction differs from the germline gene, which may be a read error. The chain is built from TRBV6-2 or TRBV6-3 and TRBJ2-1; D may be TRBD1 (6 bases). CDR1 is MNHEY and CDR2 is SVGEGT in the germline V gene. This CDR3 has 16 amino acids. The CDR3 nucleotides are TGTGCCAGCAGTTCCGGGGACATGGTGGTCGGCAATGAGCAGATCTTC. Encoded protein: CASSSGDMVVGNEQIF.

With regard to this clonotype: The conserved phenylalanine or tryptophan normally closing the CDR3 is absent here, so this likely arose from a read error. The chain recombines TRBV6-6 with TRBJ1-1; 8 nucleotides agree with TRBD1. This CDR3 is 13 amino acids long. CDR1 and CDR2 (germline): MNHNY, SVGAGI (reference sequence). J gave up 7 bases and V 10 bases, and 11 bases lay outside the gene matches. This CDR3 is CANSTDRVGEAFS. The CDR3 DNA follows: TGTGCCAACAGCACGGACAGGGTAGGTGAAGCTTTCTCT.

Points on this clonotype: A junction end diverges from the germline sequence, so it may reflect a read error. The rearrangement uses TRBV11-3 and TRBJ2-5, with D maybe TRBD2 (7 bases). Germline-derived CDR1 and CDR2 are SGHNT and YENEEA. The CDR3 totals 14 residues. The CDR3 reads CASSLRGGQETLYF. The CDR3 DNA sequence: TGTGCCAGCAGCCTCCGCGGGGGCCAAGAGACCCTGTACTTT.

With respect to this clonotype: Germline is not matched at one junction end, which may reflect a read error. This chain joins TRBV11-1 and TRBJ1-1, with 7 nucleotides matching TRBD1. In germline, CDR1 is SGHAT, CDR2 FQDESV (reference sequence). There are 15 residues in the CDR3. The CDR3 DNA is TGTGCCGGCAGCCTTACCAGGGGGGGAAACACTGAAACTTTCTTT. As protein: CAGSLTRGGNTETFF.

Only a few counts were recorded for this clonotype. Since no conserved phenylalanine or tryptophan closes the CDR3, a read error is the likely cause. The V gene is TRBV12-3 or TRBV12-4, the J gene TRBJ2-7; 7 bases agree with TRBD2. The CDR3 sequence is 14 residues long. Trimming removed 6 bases from V and 4 bases from J; junction bases left unmatched: 9. The CDR3 here is CASSIPGGSYEQYL. The CDR3 DNA follows: TGTGCCAGCAGCATCCCGGGGGGTTCGTACGAGCAGTACCTC.